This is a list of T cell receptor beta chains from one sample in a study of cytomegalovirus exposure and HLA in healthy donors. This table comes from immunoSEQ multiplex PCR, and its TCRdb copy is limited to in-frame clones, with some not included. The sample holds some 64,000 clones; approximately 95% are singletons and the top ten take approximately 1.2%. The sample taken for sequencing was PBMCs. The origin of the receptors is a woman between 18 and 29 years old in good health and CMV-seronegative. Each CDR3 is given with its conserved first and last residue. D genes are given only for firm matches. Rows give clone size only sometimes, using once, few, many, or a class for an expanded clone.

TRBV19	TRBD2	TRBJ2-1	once	TGTGCCAGTAGGGAGCGGGGGGGGATCTACAATGAGCAGTTCTTC	CASRERGGIYNEQFF
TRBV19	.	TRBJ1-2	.	TGTGCCAGTAGCCTGGGGGGGTATGGCTACACCTTC	CASSLGGYGYTF
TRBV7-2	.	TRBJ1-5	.	TGTGCCAGCAGCCAATCCAGGCCAGGTCAGCCCCAGCATTTT	CASSQSRPGQPQHF
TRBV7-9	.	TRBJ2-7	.	TGTGCCAGCACCAGGGGGGCCTACGAGCAGTACTTC	CASTRGAYEQYF
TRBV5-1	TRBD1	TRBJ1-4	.	TGCGCCAGCAGCTCACGACAGGGGAATGAAAAACTGTTTTTT	CASSSRQGNEKLFF
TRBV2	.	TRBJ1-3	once	TGTGCCAGCATTACGGGCTCTGGAAACACCATATATTTT	CASITGSGNTIYF
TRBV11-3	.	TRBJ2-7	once	TGTGCCAGCAGCTTATCTGAGAACCACGAGCAGTACTTC	CASSLSENHEQYF
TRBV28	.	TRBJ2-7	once	TGTGCCAGCTCCTGGGGGCTGAGGGACGAGCAGTACTTC	CASSWGLRDEQYF
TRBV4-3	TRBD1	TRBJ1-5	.	TGCGCCAGCAGCCAAGGATGGGACAGGGCTAATCAGCCCCAGCATTTT	CASSQGWDRANQPQHF
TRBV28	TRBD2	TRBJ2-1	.	TGTGCCAGCAGCAACCCCGGGACTAGCGGGGGGACGCTCAATGAGCAGTTCTTC	CASSNPGTSGGTLNEQFF
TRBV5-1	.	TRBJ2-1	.	TGCGCCAGCAGCCCTACAGGGCCGTCCTACAATGAGCAGTTCTTC	CASSPTGPSYNEQFF
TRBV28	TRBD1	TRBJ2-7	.	TGTGCCACCGAGGAAGGGACAGGGGACCGCTCACCCTACGAGCAGTACTTC	CATEEGTGDRSPYEQYF
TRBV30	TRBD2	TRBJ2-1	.	TGTGCCTGGAGTGGGGCTAGCGGGAGGGCCTACAATGAGCAGTTCTTC	CAWSGASGRAYNEQFF
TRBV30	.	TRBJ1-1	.	TGTGCCTCGGACATGGCGAACACTGAAGCTTTCTTT	CASDMANTEAFF
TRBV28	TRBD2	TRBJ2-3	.	TGTGCCAGCAGTCCAGGACTAGCGGGGGACCTACGTACGCAGTATTTT	CASSPGLAGDLRTQYF
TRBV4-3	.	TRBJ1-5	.	TGCGCCAGCAGCCAAGATACGAGGGTTACGGCGTTCGGTCAGCCCCAGCATTTT	CASSQDTRVTAFGQPQHF
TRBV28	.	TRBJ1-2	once	TGTTTAGGGGCAGGGCCCTATGGCTACACCTTC	CLGAGPYGYTF
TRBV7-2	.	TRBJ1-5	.	TGTGCCAGCAGCCCAAGGCAGGGCACGGGAGAGCCCCAGCATTTT	CASSPRQGTGEPQHF
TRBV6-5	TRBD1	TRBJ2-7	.	TGTGCCAGCAGACCCCCGGGACAGGGGCCCTACGAGCAGTACTTC	CASRPPGQGPYEQYF
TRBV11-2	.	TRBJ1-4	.	TGTGCCAGCAGCTTAGTTCCCGGGCAGGGCTGGGAAAAACTGTTTTTT	CASSLVPGQGWEKLFF
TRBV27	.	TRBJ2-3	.	TGTGCCAGCAGTTTGGGGGCGAGGGGAACAGATACGCAGTATTTT	CASSLGARGTDTQYF
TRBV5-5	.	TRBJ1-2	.	TGTGCCAGCAGCCCCACCTCCGGGAGGCAGGGGTATGGCTACACCTTC	CASSPTSGRQGYGYTF
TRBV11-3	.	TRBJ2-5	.	TGTGCCAGCAGCCCCCGGGGGTCCCAAGAGACCCAGTACTTC	CASSPRGSQETQYF
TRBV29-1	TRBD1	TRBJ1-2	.	TGCAGCGTGACAGGGGCTGGAAGCTATGGCTACACCTTC	CSVTGAGSYGYTF
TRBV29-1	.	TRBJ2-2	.	TGCAGCGTGGCGGGACTGAACACCGGGGAGCTGTTTTTT	CSVAGLNTGELFF
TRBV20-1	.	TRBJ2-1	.	TGCAGTGCTATGGGCAGTGAGCAGTTCTTC	CSAMGSEQFF